This TCR beta chain was recorded in a study of blood T cell repertoires in COVID-19. Original methodology: Nucleated cell counts were estimated from reference gene primer amplification. Profiled with immunoSEQ multiplex PCR; TCRdb holds only in-frame clones, not every one. The DNA was the basis for D and trimming; V, J and clone size are from that table. Seen here are 110,000 to 150,000 clones, 70% to 85% observed once, and the top ten hold 1.5% to 2%. This clone was detected a few times. The TCR sequence derives from a young woman who had been exposed to COVID-19. Sequencing was done on a sample of PBMCs or T cells enriched from blood (not recorded which).

In nucleotides, the CDR3 is TGTGCCAGCAGGGGACAGGACAGGGGCGGCGAGACCCAGTACTTC. Residues: CASRGQDRGGETQYF. The chain has TRBV28 and TRBJ2-5, with 9 bases fitting TRBD1. Germline V CDR1 and CDR2: MDHEN, SYDVKM. V dropped 6 bases and J dropped 5; count of bases not matched to a gene: 10. The CDR3 extends over 15 amino acids.